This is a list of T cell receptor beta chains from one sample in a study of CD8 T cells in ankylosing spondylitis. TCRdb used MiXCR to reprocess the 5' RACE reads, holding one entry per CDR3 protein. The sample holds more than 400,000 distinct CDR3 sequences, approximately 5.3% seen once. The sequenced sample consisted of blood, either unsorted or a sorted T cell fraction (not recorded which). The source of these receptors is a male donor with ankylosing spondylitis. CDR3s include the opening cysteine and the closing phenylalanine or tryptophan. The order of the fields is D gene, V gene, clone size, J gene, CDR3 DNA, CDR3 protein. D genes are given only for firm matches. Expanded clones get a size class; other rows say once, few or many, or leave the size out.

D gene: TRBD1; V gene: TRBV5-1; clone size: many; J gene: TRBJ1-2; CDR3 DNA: TGCGCCAGCAGACCCGACAGGGCGACGGGTGGCTACACCTTC; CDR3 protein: CASRPDRATGGYTF
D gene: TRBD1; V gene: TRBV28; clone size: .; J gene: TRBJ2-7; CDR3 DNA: TGTGCCAGCAGAGATCCCGGGACAGACTACGAGCAGTACTTC; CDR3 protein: CASRDPGTDYEQYF
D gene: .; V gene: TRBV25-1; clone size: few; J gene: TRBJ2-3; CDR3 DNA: TGTGCCAGCAGTGAACAACAGGGTTTCGGCACAGATACGCAGTATTTT; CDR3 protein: CASSEQQGFGTDTQYF
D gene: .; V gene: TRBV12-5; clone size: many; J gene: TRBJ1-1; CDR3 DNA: TGTGCTAGTGGTTTAATAGACAGACAAGCTTTCTTT; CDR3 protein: CASGLIDRQAFF
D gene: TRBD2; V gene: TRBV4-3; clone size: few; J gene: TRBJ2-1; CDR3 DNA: TGCGCCAGCAGCCAAGATCCCCCTAGCGGGGGGGCCGGATATTACAATGAGCAGTTCTTC; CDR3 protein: CASSQDPPSGGAGYYNEQFF
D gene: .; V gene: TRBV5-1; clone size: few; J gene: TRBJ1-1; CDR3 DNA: TGCGCCAGCAGCTTGGCCCTACAGGTTGCGAACACTGAAGCTTTCTTT; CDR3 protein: CASSLALQVANTEAFF
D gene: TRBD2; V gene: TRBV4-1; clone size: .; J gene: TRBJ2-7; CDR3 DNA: TGCGCCAGCAGCCCGATATCACGGACTAGCGGGAGAGGGGGCTCCTACGAGCAGTACTTC; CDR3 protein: CASSPISRTSGRGGSYEQYF
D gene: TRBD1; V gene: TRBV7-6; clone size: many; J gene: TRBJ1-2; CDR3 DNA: TGTGCCAGCAGCACCGGGACAGGGGGTTTCTATGGCTACACCTTC; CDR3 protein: CASSTGTGGFYGYTF
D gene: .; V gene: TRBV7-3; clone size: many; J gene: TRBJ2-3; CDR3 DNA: TGTGCCAGCAGCTTAATGTGGGGTAGCACAGATACGCAGTATTTT; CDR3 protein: CASSLMWGSTDTQYF
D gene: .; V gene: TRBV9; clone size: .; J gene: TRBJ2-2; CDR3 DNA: TGTGCCAGCAGCGTAGGGCCGCAAGGGGGGGAGCTGTTTTTT; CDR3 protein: CASSVGPQGGELFF